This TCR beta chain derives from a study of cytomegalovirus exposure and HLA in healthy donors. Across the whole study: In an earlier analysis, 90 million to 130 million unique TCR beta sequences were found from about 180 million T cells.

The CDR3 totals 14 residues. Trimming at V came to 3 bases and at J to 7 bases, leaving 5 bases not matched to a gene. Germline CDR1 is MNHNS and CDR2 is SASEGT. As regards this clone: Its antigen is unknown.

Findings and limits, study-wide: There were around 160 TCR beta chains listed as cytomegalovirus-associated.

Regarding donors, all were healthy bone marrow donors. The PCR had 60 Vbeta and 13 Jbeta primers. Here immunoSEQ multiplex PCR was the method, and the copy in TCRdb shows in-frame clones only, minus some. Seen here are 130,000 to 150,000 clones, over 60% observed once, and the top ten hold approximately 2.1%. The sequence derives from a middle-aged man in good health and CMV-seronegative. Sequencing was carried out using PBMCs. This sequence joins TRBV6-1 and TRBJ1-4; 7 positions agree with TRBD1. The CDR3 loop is CASSDGGGGEKLFF. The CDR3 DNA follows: TGTGCCAGCAGTGACGGAGGGGGCGGTGAAAAACTGTTTTTT.